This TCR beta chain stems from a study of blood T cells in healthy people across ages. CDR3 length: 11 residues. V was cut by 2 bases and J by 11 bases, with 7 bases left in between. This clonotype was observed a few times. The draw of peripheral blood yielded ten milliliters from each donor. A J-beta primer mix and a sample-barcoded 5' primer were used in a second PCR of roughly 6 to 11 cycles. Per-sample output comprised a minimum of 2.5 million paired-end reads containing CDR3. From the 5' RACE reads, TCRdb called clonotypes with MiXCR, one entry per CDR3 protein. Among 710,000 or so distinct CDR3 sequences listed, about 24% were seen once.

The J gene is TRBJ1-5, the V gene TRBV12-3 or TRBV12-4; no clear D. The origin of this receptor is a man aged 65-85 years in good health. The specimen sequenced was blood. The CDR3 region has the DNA TGTGCCAGCAGTTTAATGGGCGCCCAGCATTTT. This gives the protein CASSLMGAQHF.